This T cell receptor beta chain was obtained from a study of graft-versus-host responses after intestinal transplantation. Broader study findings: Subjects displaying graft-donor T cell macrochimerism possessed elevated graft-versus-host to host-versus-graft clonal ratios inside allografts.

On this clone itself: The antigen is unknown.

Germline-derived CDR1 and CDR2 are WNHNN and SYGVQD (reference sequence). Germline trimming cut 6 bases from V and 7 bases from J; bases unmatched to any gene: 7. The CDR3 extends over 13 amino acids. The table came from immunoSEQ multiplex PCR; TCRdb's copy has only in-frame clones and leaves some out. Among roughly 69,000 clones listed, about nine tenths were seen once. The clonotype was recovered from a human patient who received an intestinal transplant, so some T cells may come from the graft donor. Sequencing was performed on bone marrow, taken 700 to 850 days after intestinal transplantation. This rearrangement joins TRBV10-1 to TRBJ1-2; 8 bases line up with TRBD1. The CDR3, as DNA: TGCGCCAGCAGCGGAGGACAGGGATCTGGCTACACCTTC. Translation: CASSGGQGSGYTF.